This TCR beta chain was retrieved from a study of blood T cell repertoires in COVID-19. On the study more broadly: The United States, Italy and Spain provided the acute and convalescent COVID-19 samples. Sources were T cells, B-cell-depleted T cells, or PBMCs; the material itself was cDNA or gDNA.

Original data processing: Amplification with reference gene primers provided the estimates of nucleated cell counts. Clones were read by immunoSEQ multiplex PCR, and TCRdb kept only the in-frame ones, dropping some. The V and J calls and clone size are taken from that table; D and trimming were inferred from the DNA. The sample carries some 13,000 clones, roughly 90% recorded once. The receptor's source is a man at least 80 years old with acute or convalescent COVID-19. Sequenced sample: peripheral blood.

This chain's CDR3 is CASSLRTDGYTF. The CDR3 DNA follows: TGTGCCAGCAGCTTACGGACAGATGGCTACACCTTC. The chain employs TRBV11-3 and TRBJ1-2, with D possibly TRBD1 on 6 matching bases. Germline lookup yields CDR1 SGHNT and CDR2 YENEEA. V lost 2 bases to trimming and J lost 6 bases, with 7 bases between them. This CDR3 has 12 amino acids.